A selection of T cell receptor beta chains follows, all from one sample in a study of siplizumab effects on memory and regulatory T cells. Repertoires were generated with immunoSEQ multiplex PCR, while TCRdb's copy carries only in-frame clones and drops some. The sample yields approximately 94,000 clones, about nine tenths seen once. Source material: CD4+ T cells sorted from blood. The receptors were gathered from a human donor in good health. CDR3s leave out the opening cysteine and the closing phenylalanine or tryptophan. The D gene is left open where the match is weak.

>TRBJ2-5|TRBV7-2|.
ASRGFWGPLETQY
>TRBJ2-4|TRBV30|.
AAEQGPLAKNIQY
>TRBJ2-3|TRBV2|TRBD1
ATGQGTNTDTQY
>TRBJ1-1|TRBV4-3|.
ASSARRGIPTEAF
>TRBJ1-3|TRBV5-6|.
ASSQKLTALSGNTIY
>TRBJ2-7|TRBV2|.
ASRDRSWYMSYEQY
>TRBJ2-3|TRBV29-1|.
SVRPTDTQY
>TRBJ1-3|TRBV19|.
ASSIGGGAKGNTIY
>TRBJ1-6|TRBV6-5|.
ASSRSSSYNSPLH
>TRBJ1-1|TRBV23-1|.
ASSNLGAF
>TRBJ1-2|TRBV2|TRBD1
ASSEAKRRTGERT
>TRBJ2-5|TRBV5-4|TRBD2
ASSLGLKGGIQETQY
>TRBJ1-1|TRBV21-1|.
ASSLGSPASKQGARGWNTEAF
>TRBJ2-1|TRBV5-1|TRBD2
ASDSGGAGNEQF
>TRBJ2-3|TRBV2|TRBD2
ASSGDYTDTQY
>TRBJ2-7|TRBV5-1|.
ASSLDRVPEQY
>TRBJ1-1|TRBV7-6|.
ASSLEGGAEAF
>TRBJ1-2|TRBV19|TRBD1
ASSRDRAAYGYT
>TRBJ2-3|TRBV10-1|.
ASSGGLPTSTDTQY
>TRBJ1-1|TRBV18|.
ASSREGNTEAF
>TRBJ1-1|TRBV9|.
ASSPTGHQNTEAF
>TRBJ2-7|TRBV27|TRBD1
ASSPRTGRSEQY
>TRBJ1-5|TRBV6-5|.
ASSYGGMDQPQH
>TRBJ1-6|TRBV6-5|.
ASSYLGGASGSPLH
>TRBJ1-1|TRBV5-4|TRBD1
ASRFDRGGTEAF
>TRBJ2-2|TRBV5-4|.
ASSSPGGELF